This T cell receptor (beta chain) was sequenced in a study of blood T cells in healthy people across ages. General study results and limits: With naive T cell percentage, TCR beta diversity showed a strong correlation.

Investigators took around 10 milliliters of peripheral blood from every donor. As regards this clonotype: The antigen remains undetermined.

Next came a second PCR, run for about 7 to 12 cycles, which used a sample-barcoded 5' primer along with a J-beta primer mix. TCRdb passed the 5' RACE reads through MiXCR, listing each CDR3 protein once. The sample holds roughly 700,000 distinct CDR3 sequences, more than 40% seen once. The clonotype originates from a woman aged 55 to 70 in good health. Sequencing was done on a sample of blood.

The CDR3 coding sequence is TGCAGCGTTGAAGACCCCTTGGGACAGGCAGTTGGCTACACCTTC. Translated, it gives CSVEDPLGQAVGYTF. The V and J genes are TRBV29-1 and TRBJ1-2; 8 positions match TRBD1. Losses at the gene ends were 0 bases for V and 7 bases for J; bases not matched to a gene: 10. CDR1 and CDR2 (germline): SQVTM, ANQGSEA. CDR3 size: 15 residues.